A single sample gave rise to the 4 T cell receptor beta chains below, sequenced in a study of blood T cell repertoires in COVID-19. Method: immunoSEQ multiplex PCR; TCRdb's copy keeps in-frame clones and lacks some. The repertoire holds fewer than 200,000 clones, around 90% seen once, with around 1.6% in the top ten. The sequenced sample was peripheral blood. All receptors derive from a woman in her fifties or sixties with acute or convalescent COVID-19.

V is TRBV5-1 and J is TRBJ2-7; D might be TRBD1 (5 bases). The CDR3 totals 14 residues. Germline V gene data show CDR1 as SGHRS and CDR2 as YFSETQ. Trimming pared 0 bases from V and 3 bases from J, leaving 10 bases between. For the CDR3, the DNA is TGCGCCAGCAGCTTGGTAGGGGTCGGCTACGAGCAGTACTTC. Protein: CASSLVGVGYEQYF.

V gene TRBV15 combines with J gene TRBJ2-1, with TRBD2 matching over 11 bases. The length of the CDR3 is 15 residues. V shed 5 bases and J 3 bases; nucleotides not matched to a gene: 3. Germline lookup yields CDR1 LNHNV and CDR2 YYDKDF (reference sequence). The CDR3, as DNA: TGTGCCACCAGCGAACTAGCGGGGGTCTACAATGAGCAGTTCTTC. Translating gives CATSELAGVYNEQFF.

This clone occurred once. The chain combines TRBV19 with TRBJ1-1, with 7 bases lining up with TRBD1. Germline values: CDR1 LNHDA, CDR2 SQIVND (reference sequence). The CDR3 consists of 13 residues. The ends lost 8 bases at V and 5 bases at J; junction bases unmatched: 8. DNA for the CDR3: TGTGCCAGTTTTAGACAGGGCGAAACTGAAGCTTTCTTT. Translation gives CASFRQGETEAFF.

Here the CDR3 DNA reads TGTGCCAGCAGTTACCCCATGGCGGGAGTTGACGAGCAGTACTTC. It encodes CASSYPMAGVDEQYF. This rearrangement joins TRBV6-2 or TRBV6-3 to TRBJ2-7, with 7 bases matching TRBD2. Trimming took 2 bases from V and 5 from J; bases not matched to a gene: 9. The CDR3 is made up of 15 amino acids. The V gene's germline CDR1 is MNHEY and CDR2 SVGEGT.